The TCR beta chain described here comes from a study of beta chain features in type 1 diabetes. Notes on the study in general: There was a moderate but significant shortening of TCRB CDR3s in all four CD4+ subsets of Type 1 diabetes patients.

This clone was detected only a few times. Its antigen is as yet unknown. This likely came from a read error, as a far larger clone is one base away. Expressed TCRB transcripts were sequenced because the entire RNA isolate underwent reverse transcription. The method was immunoSEQ multiplex PCR; TCRdb's version includes in-frame clones alone and lacks a portion of them. The sample consists of 130,000 to 150,000 clones, about an eighth of them appearing once. The specimen was central memory CD4+ T cells from blood. This TCR came from a man aged 18-30 years with type 1 diabetes.

CDR3 protein: CARSLEGRDGNIQYF. CDR3 DNA: TGCGCCCGCAGCTTGGAAGGCAGGGATGGAAACATTCAGTACTTC. V and J are TRBV5-1 and TRBJ2-4, with D maybe TRBD1 (5 bases). This CDR3 is 15 amino acids long. The germline V gene encodes CDR1 SGHRS and CDR2 YFSETQ.